This TCR beta chain was retrieved from a study of T cell repertoires in cytomegalovirus infection. For this clonotype: Its antigen is still unknown.

With 11 bases removed from V and 1 base from J, the gap between germline ends came to 8 bases. This CDR3 comprises 12 residues. TCRdb independently ran MiXCR on the reads; one entry per CDR3 protein. The repertoire has fewer than 950,000 distinct CDR3 sequences, roughly 33% of them found once; the top ten carry roughly an eighth. General observations from the study: HLA-C-restricted CMV-specific TCR beta clonotypes prevailed in the ex vivo response. Carriers of CMV and the relevant HLA type were discriminated by public TCR beta frequency.

The rearrangement uses TRBV12-3 or TRBV12-4 and TRBJ2-2; no clear D. This specimen was cultured CD8+ T cells from PBMCs, taken from culture after CMV antigen stimulation. This TCR was recovered from a human donor in good health (CMV status not recorded). Some clones in this sample may be carry-over from other donors' samples. CDR3 sequence (DNA): TGTGCCTCGTGGGAGAACACCGGGGAGCTGTTTTTT. Protein product: CASWENTGELFF.